These 10 T cell receptor beta chains were all obtained from the same sample, sequenced in a study of T cells in Graves' hyperthyroidism and ophthalmopathy. There were TCR beta CDR3 regions amplified from RNA transcripts. The primer set for the first-round RT-PCR of the TCR CDR3 was HTBI. In TCRdb, the multiplex PCR reads were re-called with MiXCR into one record per CDR3 protein. The sample has hundreds of thousands of distinct CDR3 sequences, 35% to 55% seen once. The material sequenced was peripheral blood or thyroid tissue (not recorded which). Receptors were obtained from a young woman with Graves' hyperthyroidism.

The rearrangement uses TRBV7-9 and TRBJ1-2; D unclear. The CDR3 has 13 residues. V shed 1 base and J shed 6 bases, with 9 bases lying between them. Germline values: CDR1 SEHNR, CDR2 FQNEAQ (reference sequence). This CDR3 reads CASSLGHRHGYTF. The CDR3 DNA is TGTGCCAGCAGCTTAGGACATCGGCATGGCTACACCTTC.

As to this clonotype: One end of the junction fails to match germline, which may point to a read error. The rearrangement links TRBV5-1 to TRBJ2-7; no reliable D call. Germline CDR1 SGHRS, CDR2 YFSETQ. CDR3 length equals 13 residues. This chain's CDR3 is CASSPKHGYEQYF. CDR3 coding DNA: TGTGCCAGCAGCCCAAAACACGGATACGAGCAGTACTTC.

This clonotype was recorded at least ten times. The gene calls are TRBV7-2 and TRBJ1-6, with no clear D. Trimming stripped 5 bases from V and 7 bases from J, with 15 bases between. Germline V gene sequence: CDR1 SGHTA, CDR2 FQGNSA. The CDR3 consists of 15 residues. As DNA, the CDR3 is TGTGCCAGCAGCCATCGACCGGATGGGAATTCACCCCTCCACTTT. Translating gives CASSHRPDGNSPLHF.

Notes on this clonotype: The conserved phenylalanine or tryptophan normally closing the CDR3 is absent here, so this likely arose from a read error. The DNA is omitted, as the CDR3 cannot be located on it reliably, and the CDR3 follows TCRdb's listing. The chain employs TRBV15 and TRBJ1-4. Counting both end residues, the CDR3 totals 9 amino acids. Looked up from germline, CDR1 is LNHNV and CDR2 is YYDKDF (reference sequence). The CDR3 here is CATSRDRVS.

V and J are TRBV7-9 and TRBJ1-1, with D maybe TRBD1 (5 bases). V was clipped by 3 bases and J by 2 bases, with 13 bases between them. Per germline, CDR1 SEHNR and CDR2 FQNEAQ (reference sequence). The CDR3 has 15 amino acids. The CDR3 DNA sequence: TGTGCCAGCAGCTTTGCCGGGACGGATAACACTGAAGCTTTCTTT. Encoded protein: CASSFAGTDNTEAFF. Supplemented by reference TRBV7-9 and TRBJ1-1, the full variable domain reads DTGVSQNPRHKITKRGQNVTFRCDPISEHNRLYWYRQTLGQGPEFLTYFQNEAQLEKSRLLSDRFSAERPKGSFSTLEIQRTEQGDSAMYLCASSFAGTDNTEAFFGQGTRLTVV.

V is TRBV9 and J is TRBJ1-2; no definite D call. With 0 bases removed from V and 5 bases from J, the gap between germline ends came to 14 bases. This CDR3 spans 15 amino acids. Germline values: CDR1 SGDLS, CDR2 YYNGEE. The CDR3 reads CASSVVDGPLYGYTF. The CDR3 DNA follows: TGTGCCAGCAGCGTAGTGGACGGACCCCTTTATGGCTACACCTTC.

A note on this clonotype: At one of its ends the junction is not consistent with the germline gene, which may arise from a read error. This sequence joins TRBV7-9 and TRBJ1-1; D might be TRBD1 (6 bases). The CDR3 is 13 residues long. CDR1 and CDR2 (germline): SEHNR, FQNEAQ (reference sequence). CDR3 coding DNA: TGTGCCAGCAGCAAACAGGGTTTCACTGAAGTTTTCTTT. Protein product: CASSKQGFTEVFF.

The chain links TRBV7-2 to TRBJ1-2, with 7 bases identical to TRBD1. Germline lookup yields CDR1 SGHTA and CDR2 FQGNSA. CDR3 size: 16 residues. The V gene end was trimmed by 5 bases and the J gene end by 2 bases; junction bases not matched to a gene: 11. Here the CDR3 reads CASSITLGRGNYGYTF. DNA of the CDR3: TGTGCCAGCAGCATTACCCTCGGCAGGGGGAACTATGGCTACACCTTC.

This sequence joins TRBV30 and TRBJ2-7; 8 positions agree with TRBD2. This CDR3 spans 13 amino acids. Looked up from germline, CDR1 is GTSNPN and CDR2 is SVGIG (reference sequence). J was trimmed by 4 bases and V by 2 bases; bases with no gene match: 4. This CDR3 is CAWSMAGGYEQYF. DNA for the CDR3: TGTGCCTGGAGTATGGCGGGAGGTTACGAGCAGTACTTC.

On this clonotype itself: One end of the junction is discordant with germline, which a read error may explain. The CDR3 DNA reads as TGTGCCAGCAGTTTAGAAGGGGGCGGGGAGCAGTACTTC. Translated, it gives CASSLEGGGEQYF. The rearrangement uses TRBV7-2 and TRBJ2-7, with 7 bases aligning to TRBD1. CDR1 is SGHTA, CDR2 FQGNSA, per germline. The CDR3 length is 13 residues.